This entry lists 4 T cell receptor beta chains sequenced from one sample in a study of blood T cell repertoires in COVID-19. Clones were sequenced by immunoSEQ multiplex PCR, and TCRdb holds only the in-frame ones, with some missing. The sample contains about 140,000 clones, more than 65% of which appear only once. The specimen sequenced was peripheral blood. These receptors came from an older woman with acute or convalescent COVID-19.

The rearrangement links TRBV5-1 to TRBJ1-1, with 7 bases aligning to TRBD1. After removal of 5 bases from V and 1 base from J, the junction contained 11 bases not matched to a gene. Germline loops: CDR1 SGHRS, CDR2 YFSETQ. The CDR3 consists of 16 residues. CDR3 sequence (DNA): TGCGCCAGCAGGAGGGAACCAAGGACAGGGAACACTGAAGCTTTCTTT. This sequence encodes CASRREPRTGNTEAFF. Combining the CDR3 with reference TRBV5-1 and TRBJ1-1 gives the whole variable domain KAGVTQTPRYLIKTRGQQVTLSCSPISGHRSVSWYQQTPGQGLQFLFEYFSETQRNKGNFPGRFSGRQFSNSRSEMNVSTLELGDSALYLCASRREPRTGNTEAFFGQGTRLTVV.

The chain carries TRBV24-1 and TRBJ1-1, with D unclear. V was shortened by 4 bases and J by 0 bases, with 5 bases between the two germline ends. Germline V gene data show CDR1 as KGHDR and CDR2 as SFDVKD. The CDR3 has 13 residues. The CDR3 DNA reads TGTGCCACCAGTGAGTCCTTGAACACTGAAGCTTTCTTT. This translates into CATSESLNTEAFF.

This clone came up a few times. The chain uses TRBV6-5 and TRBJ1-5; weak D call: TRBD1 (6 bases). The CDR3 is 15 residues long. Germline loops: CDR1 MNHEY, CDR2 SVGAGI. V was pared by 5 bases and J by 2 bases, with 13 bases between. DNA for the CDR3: TGTGCCAGCAGTCCTGCCCCAGGGGGCAATCAGCCCCAGCATTTT. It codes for CASSPAPGGNQPQHF.

The DNA for the CDR3 is TGTGCCAGCAGCCCACAGGGGGTAGGAACCTACGAGCAGTACTTC. Encoded protein: CASSPQGVGTYEQYF. The chain recombines TRBV7-9 with TRBJ2-7, with 8 bases that match TRBD1. Germline assignment: CDR1 SEHNR and CDR2 FQNEAQ (reference sequence). The CDR3 contains 15 residues. J gave up 2 bases and V 5 bases, and 8 bases lay outside the gene matches.